This T cell receptor (beta chain) was retrieved from a study of post-analysis software for immune sequencing data. Study overall: Relapsing-remitting, secondary progressive and progressive-relapsing multiple sclerosis courses were included.

Study conclusions and caveats: Samples from one preparation batch, clustered by F measure, grouped strongly together. Significantly lower normalized Chao1 diversity was found in patients with multiple sclerosis relative to controls. Compared with controls, patients had more of about 5 TRBV segments, including TRBV5-6, TRBV5-1 and TRBV20-1.

CDR1 is MGHRA and CDR2 is YSYEKL in the germline V gene. The CDR3 loop spans 18 amino acids. With 4 bases clipped from V and 3 bases from J, the junction kept 13 bases outside the gene matches. The library was made from cDNA and included unique molecular identifiers. TCRdb recomputed calls from the PCR reads with MiXCR, one row per CDR3 protein. This repertoire shows around 400,000 distinct CDR3 sequences, approximately 37% found once; its top ten account for around 8%. This clonotype was observed a few times. The antigen is undetermined. The clonotype originates from a girl aged 2-10 years with multiple sclerosis. The chain couples TRBV4-1 to TRBJ2-1; TRBD2 aligns across 9 bases. The source material was blood. CDR3 coding DNA: TGCGCCAGCAGCCGAAACCAGATTAGCGGGAGTCTCTACAATGAGCAGTTCTTC. Translation gives CASSRNQISGSLYNEQFF.